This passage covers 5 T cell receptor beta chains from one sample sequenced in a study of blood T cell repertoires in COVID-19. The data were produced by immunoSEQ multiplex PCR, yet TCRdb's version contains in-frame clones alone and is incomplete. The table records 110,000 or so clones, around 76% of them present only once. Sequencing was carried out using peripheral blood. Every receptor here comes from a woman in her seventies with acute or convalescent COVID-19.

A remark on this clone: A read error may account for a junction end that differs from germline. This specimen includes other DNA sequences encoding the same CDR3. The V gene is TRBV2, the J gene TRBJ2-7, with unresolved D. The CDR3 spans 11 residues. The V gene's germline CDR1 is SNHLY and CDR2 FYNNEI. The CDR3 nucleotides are TGTGCCAGCAGTACATACTACGAGCAGTATTTC. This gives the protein CASSTYYEQYF.

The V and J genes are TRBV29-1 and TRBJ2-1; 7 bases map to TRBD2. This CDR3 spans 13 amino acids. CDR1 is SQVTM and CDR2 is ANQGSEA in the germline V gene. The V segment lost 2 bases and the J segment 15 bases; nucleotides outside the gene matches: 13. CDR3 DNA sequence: TGCAGCGTTGAATGGATAGCGGGCCCTAGGAGGTTCTTC. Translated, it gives CSVEWIAGPRRFF.

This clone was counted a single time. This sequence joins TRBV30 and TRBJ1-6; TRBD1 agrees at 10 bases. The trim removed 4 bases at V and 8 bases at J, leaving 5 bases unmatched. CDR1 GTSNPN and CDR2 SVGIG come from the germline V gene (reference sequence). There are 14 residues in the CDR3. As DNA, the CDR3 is TGTGCCTGGATTCCGGGACAGGGGTATTCACCCCTCCACTTT. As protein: CAWIPGQGYSPLHF.

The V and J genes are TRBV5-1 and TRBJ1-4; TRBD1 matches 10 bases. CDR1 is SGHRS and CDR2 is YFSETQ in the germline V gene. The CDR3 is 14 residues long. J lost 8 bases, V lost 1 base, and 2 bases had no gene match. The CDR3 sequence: CASSLWDRGEKLFF. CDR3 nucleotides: TGCGCCAGCAGCTTGTGGGACAGGGGCGAAAAACTGTTTTTT. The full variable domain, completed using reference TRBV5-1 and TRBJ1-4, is KAGVTQTPRYLIKTRGQQVTLSCSPISGHRSVSWYQQTPGQGLQFLFEYFSETQRNKGNFPGRFSGRQFSNSRSEMNVSTLELGDSALYLCASSLWDRGEKLFFGSGTQLSVL.

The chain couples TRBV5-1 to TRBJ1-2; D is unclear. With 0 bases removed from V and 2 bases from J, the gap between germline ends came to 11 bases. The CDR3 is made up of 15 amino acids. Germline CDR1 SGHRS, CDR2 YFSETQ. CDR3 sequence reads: CASSLVGAGNYGYTF. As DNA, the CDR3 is TGCGCCAGCAGCTTGGTTGGCGCAGGAAACTATGGCTACACCTTC.